Below, one TCR beta chain is given with its context. Its antigen is not known. These data belong to a study of OX40 agonist ivuxolimab in advanced cancers. Study at large: People in dose escalation had one of these cancers: hepatocellular carcinoma, melanoma, renal cell or head and neck cancer. Participants averaged about 60 years of age (range 23 to 79) and were 82.7% male. General study results and limits: CD8+ T cells (on average) carried more expanded clones than CD4+ T cells. Clonal expansion by week 6 occurred in CD4+ and CD8+ blood T cells (at 0.1 to 3.0 mg/kg).

Germline-derived CDR1 and CDR2 are SGDLS and YYNGEE. The CDR3 is 16 residues long. The germline V and J ends were trimmed by 3 bases and 1 base, with 16 bases remaining between them. The method was immunoSEQ multiplex PCR; TCRdb's version includes in-frame clones alone and lacks a portion of them. The top ten hold 9% to 15% of the sample, which has roughly 63,000 clones, 89% seen once. The source was CD4+ or CD8+ T cells sorted from blood, collected in a trial of the OX40 agonist ivuxolimab. This rearrangement joins TRBV9 to TRBJ1-2, with D maybe TRBD1 (5 bases). The TCR comes from an adult with an advanced solid tumor such as melanoma, head and neck, liver or kidney cancer. Here the CDR3 reads CASSGLDRDLNYGYTF. The CDR3 DNA sequence: TGTGCCAGCAGCGGCCTTGACAGAGACCTTAACTATGGCTACACCTTC.